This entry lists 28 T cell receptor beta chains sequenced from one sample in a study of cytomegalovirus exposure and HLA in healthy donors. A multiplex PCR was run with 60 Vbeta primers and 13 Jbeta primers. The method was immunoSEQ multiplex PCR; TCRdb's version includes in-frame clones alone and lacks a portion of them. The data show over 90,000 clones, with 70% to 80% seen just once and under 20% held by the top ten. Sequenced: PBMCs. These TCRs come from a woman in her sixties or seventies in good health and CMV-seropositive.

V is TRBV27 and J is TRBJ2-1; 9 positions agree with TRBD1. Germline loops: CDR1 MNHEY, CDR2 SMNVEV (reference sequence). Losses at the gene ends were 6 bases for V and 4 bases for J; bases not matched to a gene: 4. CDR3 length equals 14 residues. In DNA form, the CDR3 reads TGTGCCAGCAGAGGACAGGGGAAATACAATGAGCAGTTCTTC. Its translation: CASRGQGKYNEQFF.

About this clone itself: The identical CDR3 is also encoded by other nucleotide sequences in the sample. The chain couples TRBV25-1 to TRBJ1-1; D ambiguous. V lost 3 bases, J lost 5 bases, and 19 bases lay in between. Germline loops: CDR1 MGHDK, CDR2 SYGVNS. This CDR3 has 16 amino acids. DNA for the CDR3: TGTGCCAGCAGTGATTCCCTCCCGAGACAAGGAACTGAAGCTTTCTTT. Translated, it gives CASSDSLPRQGTEAFF.

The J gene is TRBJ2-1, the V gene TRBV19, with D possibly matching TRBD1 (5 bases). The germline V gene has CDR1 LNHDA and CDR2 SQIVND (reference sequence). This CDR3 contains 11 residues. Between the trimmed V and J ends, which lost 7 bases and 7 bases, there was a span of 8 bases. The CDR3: CASTGWNEQFF. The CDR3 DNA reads TGTGCCAGTACAGGGTGGAATGAGCAGTTCTTC. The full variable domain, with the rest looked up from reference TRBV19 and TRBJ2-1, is DGGITQSPKYLFRKEGQNVTLSCEQNLNHDAMYWYRQDPGQGLRLIYYSQIVNDFQKGDIAEGYSVSREKKESFPLTVTSAQKNPTAFYLCASTGWNEQFFGPGTRLTVL.

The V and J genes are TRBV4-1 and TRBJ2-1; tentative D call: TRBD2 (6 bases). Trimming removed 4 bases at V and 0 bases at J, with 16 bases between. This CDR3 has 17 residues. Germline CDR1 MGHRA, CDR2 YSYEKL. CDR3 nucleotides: TGCGCCAGCAGCCTTAGAGGTTGGGGGGACTCCTACAATGAGCAGTTCTTC. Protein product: CASSLRGWGDSYNEQFF.

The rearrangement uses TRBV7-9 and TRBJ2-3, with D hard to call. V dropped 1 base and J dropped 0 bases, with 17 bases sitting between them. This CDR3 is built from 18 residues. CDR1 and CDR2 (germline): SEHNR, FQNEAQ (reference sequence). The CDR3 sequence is CASSLGRMGRISTDTQYF. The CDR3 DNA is TGTGCCAGCAGCTTAGGGCGGATGGGTAGAATTAGCACAGATACGCAGTATTTT.

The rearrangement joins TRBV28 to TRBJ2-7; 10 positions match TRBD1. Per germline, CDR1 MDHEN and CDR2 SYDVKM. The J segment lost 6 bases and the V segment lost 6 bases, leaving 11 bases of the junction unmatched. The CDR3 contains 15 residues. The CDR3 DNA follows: TGTGCCAGCAGCGGTGGGGACAGGGGATGGGCCGAGCAGTACTTC. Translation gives CASSGGDRGWAEQYF.

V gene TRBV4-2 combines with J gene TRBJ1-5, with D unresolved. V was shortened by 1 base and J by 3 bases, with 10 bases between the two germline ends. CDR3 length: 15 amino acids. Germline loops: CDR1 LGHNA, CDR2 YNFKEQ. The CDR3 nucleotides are TGTGCCAGCAGCCAAGCGAGCGGGAACAATCAGCCCCAGCATTTT. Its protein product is CASSQASGNNQPQHF.

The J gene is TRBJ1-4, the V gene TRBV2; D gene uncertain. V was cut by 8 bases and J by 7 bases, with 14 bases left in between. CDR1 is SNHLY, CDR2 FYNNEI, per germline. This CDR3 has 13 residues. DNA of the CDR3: TGTGCCAGCCGATCATATTCGGGTGAAAAACTGTTTTTT. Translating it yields CASRSYSGEKLFF.

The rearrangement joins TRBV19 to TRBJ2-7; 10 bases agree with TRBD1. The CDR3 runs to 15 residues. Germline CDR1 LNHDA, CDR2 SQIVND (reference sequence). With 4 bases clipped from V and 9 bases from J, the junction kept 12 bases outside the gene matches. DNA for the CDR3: TGTGCCAGTAGTAGCTCCGGGACAGGGGTCGTTGGGCAGTACTTC. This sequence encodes CASSSSGTGVVGQYF.

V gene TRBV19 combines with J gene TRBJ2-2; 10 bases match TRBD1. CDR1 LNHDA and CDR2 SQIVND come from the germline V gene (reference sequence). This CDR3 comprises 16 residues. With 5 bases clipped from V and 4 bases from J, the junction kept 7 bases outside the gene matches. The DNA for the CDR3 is TGTGCCAGTAGTGCCAACCGGGACAGGGGCACCGGGGAGCTGTTTTTT. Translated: CASSANRDRGTGELFF.

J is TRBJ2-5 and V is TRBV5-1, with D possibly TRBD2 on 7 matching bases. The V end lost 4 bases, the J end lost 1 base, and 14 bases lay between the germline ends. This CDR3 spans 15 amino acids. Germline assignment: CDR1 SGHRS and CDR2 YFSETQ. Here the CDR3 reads CASSGGRGTQETQYF. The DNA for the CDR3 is TGCGCCAGCAGCGGAGGGAGGGGGACCCAAGAGACCCAGTACTTC.

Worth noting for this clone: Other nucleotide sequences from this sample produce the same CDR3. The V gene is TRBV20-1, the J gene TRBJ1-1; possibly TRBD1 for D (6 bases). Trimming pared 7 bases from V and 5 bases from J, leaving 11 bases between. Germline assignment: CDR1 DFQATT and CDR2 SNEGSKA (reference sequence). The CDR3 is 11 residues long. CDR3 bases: TGCAGTGTTGAAGGGACAACTGAAGCTTTCTTT. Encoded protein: CSVEGTTEAFF.

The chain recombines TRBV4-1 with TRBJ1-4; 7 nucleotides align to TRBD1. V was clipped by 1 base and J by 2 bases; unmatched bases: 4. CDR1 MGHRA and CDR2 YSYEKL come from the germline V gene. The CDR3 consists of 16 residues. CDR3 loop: CASSQGVTGTNEKLFF. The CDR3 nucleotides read TGCGCCAGCAGCCAAGGGGTGACAGGGACTAATGAAAAACTGTTTTTT.

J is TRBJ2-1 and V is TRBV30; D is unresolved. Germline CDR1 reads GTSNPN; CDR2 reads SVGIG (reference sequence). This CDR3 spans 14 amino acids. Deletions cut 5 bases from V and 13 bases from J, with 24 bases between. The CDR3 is CAWGLPQPKAPQFF. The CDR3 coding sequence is TGTGCCTGGGGGCTTCCACAACCCAAGGCCCCACAGTTCTTC.

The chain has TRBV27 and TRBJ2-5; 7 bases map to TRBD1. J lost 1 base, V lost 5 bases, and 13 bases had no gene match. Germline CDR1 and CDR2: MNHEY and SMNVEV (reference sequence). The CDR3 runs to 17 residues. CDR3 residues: CASSLKGQYRGQETQYF. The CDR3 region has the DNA TGTGCCAGCAGTCTAAAGGGTCAGTACAGGGGCCAAGAGACCCAGTACTTC.

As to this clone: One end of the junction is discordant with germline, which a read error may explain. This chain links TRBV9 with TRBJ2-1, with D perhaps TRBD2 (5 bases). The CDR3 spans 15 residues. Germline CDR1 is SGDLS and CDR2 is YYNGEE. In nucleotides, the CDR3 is TGTGCCAGCATCCTCGAGGAGGCCTCCCACAATGAGCAGTTCTTC. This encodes CASILEEASHNEQFF.

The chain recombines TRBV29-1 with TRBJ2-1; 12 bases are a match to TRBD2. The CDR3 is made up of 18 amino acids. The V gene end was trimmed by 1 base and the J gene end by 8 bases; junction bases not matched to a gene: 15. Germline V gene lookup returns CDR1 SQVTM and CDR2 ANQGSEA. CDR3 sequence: CSVEVYSLAGGQRDEQFF. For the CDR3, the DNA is TGCAGCGTTGAAGTTTACAGTCTAGCGGGAGGGCAAAGGGATGAGCAGTTCTTC.

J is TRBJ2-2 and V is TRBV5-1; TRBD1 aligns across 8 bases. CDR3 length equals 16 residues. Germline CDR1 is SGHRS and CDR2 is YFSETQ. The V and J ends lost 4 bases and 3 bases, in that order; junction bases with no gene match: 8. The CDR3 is CASSLPGQEDTGELFF. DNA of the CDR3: TGCGCCAGCAGCCTGCCGGGACAGGAAGACACCGGGGAGCTGTTTTTT. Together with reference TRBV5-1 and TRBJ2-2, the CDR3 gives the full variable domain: KAGVTQTPRYLIKTRGQQVTLSCSPISGHRSVSWYQQTPGQGLQFLFEYFSETQRNKGNFPGRFSGRQFSNSRSEMNVSTLELGDSALYLCASSLPGQEDTGELFFGEGSRLTVL.

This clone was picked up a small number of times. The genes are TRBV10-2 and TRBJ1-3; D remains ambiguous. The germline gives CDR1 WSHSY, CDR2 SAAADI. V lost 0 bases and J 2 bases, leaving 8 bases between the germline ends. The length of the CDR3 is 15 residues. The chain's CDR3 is CASSESSTPGNTIYF. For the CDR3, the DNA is TGCGCCAGCAGTGAGTCGAGCACCCCTGGAAACACCATATATTTT.

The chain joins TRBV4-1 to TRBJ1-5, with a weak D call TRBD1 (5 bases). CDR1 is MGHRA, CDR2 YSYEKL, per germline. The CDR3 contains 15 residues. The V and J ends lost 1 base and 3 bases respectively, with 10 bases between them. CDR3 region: CASSQVGGVNQPQHF. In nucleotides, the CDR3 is TGCGCCAGCAGCCAAGTAGGAGGGGTCAATCAGCCCCAGCATTTT.

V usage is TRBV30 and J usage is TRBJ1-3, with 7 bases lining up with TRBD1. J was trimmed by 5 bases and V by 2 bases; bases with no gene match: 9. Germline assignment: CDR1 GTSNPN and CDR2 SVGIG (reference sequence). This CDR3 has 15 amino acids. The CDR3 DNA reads TGTGCCTGGAGTCCTTTACAGGGGAGAAGAAACACCATATATTTT. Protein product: CAWSPLQGRRNTIYF.

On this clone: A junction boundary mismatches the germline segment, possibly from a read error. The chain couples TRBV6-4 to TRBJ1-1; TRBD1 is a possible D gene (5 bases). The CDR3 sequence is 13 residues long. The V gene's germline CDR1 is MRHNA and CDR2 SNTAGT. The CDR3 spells CASSEQADTKAFF. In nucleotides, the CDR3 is TGTGCCAGCAGTGAACAGGCGGACACTAAAGCTTTCTTT.

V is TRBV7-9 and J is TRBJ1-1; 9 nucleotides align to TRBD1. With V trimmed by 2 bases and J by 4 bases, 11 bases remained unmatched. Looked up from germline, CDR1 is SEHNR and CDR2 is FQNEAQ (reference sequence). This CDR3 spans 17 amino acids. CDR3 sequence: CASSLIRTGDVVTEAFF. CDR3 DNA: TGTGCCAGCAGCTTAATTAGGACAGGGGATGTGGTCACTGAAGCTTTCTTT. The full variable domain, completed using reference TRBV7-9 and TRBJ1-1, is DTGVSQNPRHKITKRGQNVTFRCDPISEHNRLYWYRQTLGQGPEFLTYFQNEAQLEKSRLLSDRFSAERPKGSFSTLEIQRTEQGDSAMYLCASSLIRTGDVVTEAFFGQGTRLTVV.

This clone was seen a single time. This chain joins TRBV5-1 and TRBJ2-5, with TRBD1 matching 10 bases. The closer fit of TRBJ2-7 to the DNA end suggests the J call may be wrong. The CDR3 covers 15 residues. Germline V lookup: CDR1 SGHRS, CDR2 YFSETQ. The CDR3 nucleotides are TGCGCCAGCAGCTTGGATGGGACAGGGGCCTACGAGCAGTACTTC. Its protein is CASSLDGTGAYEQYF.

CDR3 in amino acids: CASSPLTGLAGLRGYEQYF. The CDR3 DNA is TGCGCCAGCAGCCCATTGACGGGACTAGCGGGATTAAGGGGCTACGAGCAGTACTTC. This chain uses TRBV4-1 with TRBJ2-5; 13 nucleotides agree with TRBD2. The J call may be incorrect, as the DNA end agrees better with TRBJ2-7. The CDR3 runs to 19 residues. CDR1 MGHRA and CDR2 YSYEKL come from the germline V gene.

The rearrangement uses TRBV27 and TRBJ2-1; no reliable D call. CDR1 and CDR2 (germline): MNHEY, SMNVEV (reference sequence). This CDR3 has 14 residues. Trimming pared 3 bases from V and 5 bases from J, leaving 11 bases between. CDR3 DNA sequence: TGTGCCAGCAGTTTGGGCAGAAAAAACAATGAGCAGTTCTTC. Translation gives CASSLGRKNNEQFF.

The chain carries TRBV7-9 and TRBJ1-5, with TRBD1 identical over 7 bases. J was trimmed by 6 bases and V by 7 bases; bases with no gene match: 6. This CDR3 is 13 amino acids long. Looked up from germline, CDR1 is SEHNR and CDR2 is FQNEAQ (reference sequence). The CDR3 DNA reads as TGTGCCAGCACCCTAGGGGGCGTTCAGCCCCAGCATTTT. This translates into CASTLGGVQPQHF.

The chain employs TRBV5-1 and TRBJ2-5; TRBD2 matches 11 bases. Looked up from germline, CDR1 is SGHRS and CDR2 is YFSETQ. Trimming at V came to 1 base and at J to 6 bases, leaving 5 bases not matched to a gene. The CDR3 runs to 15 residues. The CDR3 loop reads CASSLIAGGPKTQYF. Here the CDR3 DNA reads TGCGCCAGCAGCTTGATAGCGGGAGGGCCAAAGACCCAGTACTTC.